The clone carrying this T cell receptor (beta chain) showed up many times. What it binds is unknown. The sample comes from a study of Graves' ophthalmopathy and Graves' hyperthyroidism. The study's findings and limits: Ophthalmopathy versus stable hyperthyroidism: 13-signature model gave 85% to 90% sensitivity, 65% to 82% specificity.

The authors amplified TCR beta CDR3 regions from RNA transcripts. First-round RT-PCR relied on HTBI primers, and a second-round multiplex PCR came next. A single record per CDR3 protein comes from TCRdb applying MiXCR to the multiplex PCR reads. The data hold hundreds of thousands of distinct CDR3 sequences, with 14% observed a single time. The TCR sequence derives from a woman in her thirties with Graves' ophthalmopathy. The specimen was blood.

The CDR3 is CASSSSTGTSYGYTF. The CDR3 region has the DNA TGTGCCAGCAGTAGCTCGACCGGGACCTCGTATGGCTACACCTTC. The gene calls are TRBV6-5 and TRBJ1-2; possible D gene TRBD1, 5 bases. V was pared by 5 bases and J by 5 bases, with 18 bases between. Germline-derived CDR1 and CDR2 are MNHEY and SVGAGI. CDR3 length: 15 amino acids.